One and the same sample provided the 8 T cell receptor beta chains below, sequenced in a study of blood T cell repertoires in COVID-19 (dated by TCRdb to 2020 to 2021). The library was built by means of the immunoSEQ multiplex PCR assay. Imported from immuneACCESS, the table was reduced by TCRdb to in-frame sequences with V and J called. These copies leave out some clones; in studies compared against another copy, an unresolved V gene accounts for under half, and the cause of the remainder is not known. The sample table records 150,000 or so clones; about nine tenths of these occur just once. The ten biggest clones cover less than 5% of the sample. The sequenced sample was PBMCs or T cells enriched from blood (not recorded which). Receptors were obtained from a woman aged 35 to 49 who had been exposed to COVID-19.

The CDR3 sequence is CASSTVQALSSYEQYF. The DNA of the CDR3 is TGTGCCAGTAGTACCGTCCAGGCCCTCAGCTCCTACGAGCAGTACTTC. This chain connects TRBV19 to TRBJ2-7; D ambiguous. CDR1 and CDR2 from the germline V gene are LNHDA and SQIVND (reference sequence). This CDR3 contains 16 residues. V was cut by 4 bases and J by 0 bases, with 16 bases left in between.

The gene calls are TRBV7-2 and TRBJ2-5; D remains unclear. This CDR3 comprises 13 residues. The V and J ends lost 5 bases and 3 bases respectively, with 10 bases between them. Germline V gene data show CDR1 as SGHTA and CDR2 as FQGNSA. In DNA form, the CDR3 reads TGTGCCAGCAGCCCACAGCTAAAAGAGACCCAGTACTTC. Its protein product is CASSPQLKETQYF.

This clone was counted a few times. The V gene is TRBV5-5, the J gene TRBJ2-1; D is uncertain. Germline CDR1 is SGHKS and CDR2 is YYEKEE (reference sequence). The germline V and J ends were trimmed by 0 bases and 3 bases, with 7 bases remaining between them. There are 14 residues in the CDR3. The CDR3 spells CASSLVGRYNEQFF. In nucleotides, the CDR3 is TGTGCCAGCAGCTTGGTTGGCCGCTACAATGAGCAGTTCTTC.

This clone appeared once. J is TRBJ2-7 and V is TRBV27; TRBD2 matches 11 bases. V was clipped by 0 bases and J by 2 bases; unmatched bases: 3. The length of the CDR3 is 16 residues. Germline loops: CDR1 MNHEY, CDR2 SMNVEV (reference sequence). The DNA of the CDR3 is TGTGCCAGCAGTTTATCGGGACTAGCGGTTCCCTACGAGCAGTACTTC. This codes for CASSLSGLAVPYEQYF.

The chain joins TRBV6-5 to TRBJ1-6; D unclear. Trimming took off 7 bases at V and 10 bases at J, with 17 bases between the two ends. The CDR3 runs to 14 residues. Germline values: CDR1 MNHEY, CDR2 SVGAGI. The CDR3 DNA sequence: TGTGCCAGCACCCGGGCGGGGTTGGAATCACCCCTCCACTTT. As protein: CASTRAGLESPLHF.

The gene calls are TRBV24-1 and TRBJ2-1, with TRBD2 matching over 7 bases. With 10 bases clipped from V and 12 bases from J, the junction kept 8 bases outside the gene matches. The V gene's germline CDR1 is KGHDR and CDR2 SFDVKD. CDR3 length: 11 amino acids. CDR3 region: CATSSGTGQFF. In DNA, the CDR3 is TGTGCCACTTCTAGCGGCACTGGGCAGTTCTTC.

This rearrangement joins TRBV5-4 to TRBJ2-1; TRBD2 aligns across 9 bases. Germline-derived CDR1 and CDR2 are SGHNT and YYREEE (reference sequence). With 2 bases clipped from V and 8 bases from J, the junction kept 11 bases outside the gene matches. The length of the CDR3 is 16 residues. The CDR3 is CASSFFSGGRRDEQFF. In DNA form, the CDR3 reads TGTGCCAGCAGCTTTTTTAGCGGGGGTCGGAGGGATGAGCAGTTCTTC.

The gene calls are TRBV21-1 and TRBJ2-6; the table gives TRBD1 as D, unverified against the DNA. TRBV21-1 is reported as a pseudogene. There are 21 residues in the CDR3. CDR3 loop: CASSTSGISGTGCSGANVLTF. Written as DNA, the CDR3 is TGTGCCAGCAGCACCTCGGGGATATCCGGGACAGGGTGCTCTGGGGCCAACGTCCTGACTTTC.